The clone carrying this TCR beta chain was seen once. Antigen: not known. Treatment defined: approximately 11-day PBMC culture with coronavirus spike peptide pools or control peptides (ViraFEST assay). ViraFEST grew antigen-specific T cells using peptide pools, then sequenced TCRs. Cultured CD4+ T cells had their DNA profiled by the Oncomine TCR Beta short-read assay. MiXCR, applied by TCRdb to the PCR reads, yields one record per CDR3 protein. The sample has 10,000 or so distinct CDR3 sequences, 50% to 60% seen once. The sample is drawn from a study of vaccination and CD4 T cells after COVID-19. Study details: Overlapping SARS-CoV-2, HCoV-NL63, HCoV-OC43 and HCoV-229E spike peptides were used to stimulate cells. The study, taken as a whole, reports: Post-infection sampling omitted early timepoints and covered relatively few convalescent patients. Spike mono-reactive status applied to 304 of 307 vaccine-specific clones in convalescent patients.

Germline V gives CDR1 SGHNT, CDR2 YYREEE (reference sequence). The CDR3 is 16 amino acids. Trimming removed 4 bases at V and 1 base at J, with 16 bases between. The sequence derives from a human donor who had recovered from COVID-19. This sequence joins TRBV5-4 and TRBJ2-3; D perhaps matches TRBD1 (6 bases). The sequenced sample was CD4+ T cells from blood, cultured in vitro. The DNA of the CDR3 is TGTGCCAGCAGCGAGATGGGGGCTTGGGGCACAGATACGCAGTATTTT. Protein: CASSEMGAWGTDTQYF.